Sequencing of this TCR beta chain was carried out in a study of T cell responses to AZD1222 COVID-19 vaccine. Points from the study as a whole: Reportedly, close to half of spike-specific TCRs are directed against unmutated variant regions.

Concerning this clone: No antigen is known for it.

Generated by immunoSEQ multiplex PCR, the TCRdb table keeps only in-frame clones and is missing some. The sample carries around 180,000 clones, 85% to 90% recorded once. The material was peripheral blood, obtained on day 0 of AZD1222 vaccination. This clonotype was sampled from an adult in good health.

The CDR3 region has the DNA TGTGCCAGCAGCCAATGGAGAGACGGAAACACCATATATTTT. It codes for CASSQWRDGNTIYF. This chain joins TRBV3-1 (or the pseudogene TRBV3-2) and TRBJ1-3; D is unclear. CDR1 and CDR2 (germline): LGHDT, YNNKEL (reference sequence). Trimming removed 2 bases at V and 4 bases at J, with 9 bases between. This CDR3 is 14 amino acids long.